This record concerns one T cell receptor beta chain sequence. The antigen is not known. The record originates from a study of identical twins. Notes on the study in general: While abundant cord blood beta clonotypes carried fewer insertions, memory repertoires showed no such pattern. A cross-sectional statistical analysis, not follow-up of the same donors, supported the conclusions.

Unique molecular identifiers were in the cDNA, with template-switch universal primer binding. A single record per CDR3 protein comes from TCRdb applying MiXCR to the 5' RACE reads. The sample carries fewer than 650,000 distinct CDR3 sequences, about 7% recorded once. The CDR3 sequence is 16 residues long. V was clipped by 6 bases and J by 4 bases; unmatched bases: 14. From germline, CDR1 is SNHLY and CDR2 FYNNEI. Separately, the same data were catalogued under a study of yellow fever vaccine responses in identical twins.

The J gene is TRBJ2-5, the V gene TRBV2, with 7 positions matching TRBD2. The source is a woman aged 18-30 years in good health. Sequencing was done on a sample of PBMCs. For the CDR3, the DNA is TGTGCCAGCAGCCTCCCCGGGGGGACCAAGGGAGAGACCCAGTACTTC. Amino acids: CASSLPGGTKGETQYF.